The 10 T cell receptor beta chains below were found in one sample sequenced in a study of T cell changes during pregnancy in multiple sclerosis. Sequenced by immunoSEQ multiplex PCR; TCRdb stores in-frame clones only, minus some. The sample carries 50,000 or so clones, 75% to 90% recorded once. This specimen was CD8+ T cells from peripheral blood mononuclear cells, taken in the second trimester of pregnancy. These receptors came from a female donor with multiple sclerosis, enrolled in a pregnancy study.

This clone appeared a single time. The CDR3 loop is CASSAGTSSTDTQYF. For the CDR3, the DNA is TGTGCCAGCAGTGCGGGGACTAGTAGCACAGATACGCAGTATTTT. V usage is TRBV6-4 and J usage is TRBJ2-3, with TRBD2 identical over 8 bases. CDR1 MRHNA and CDR2 SNTAGT come from the germline V gene. Trimming took 4 bases from V and 0 from J; bases not matched to a gene: 3. The CDR3 contains 15 residues.

This sequence joins TRBV7-9 and TRBJ1-1; D is perhaps TRBD1 (5 bases). This CDR3 region has 17 residues. Germline values: CDR1 SEHNR, CDR2 FQNEAQ (reference sequence). V was cut by 6 bases and J by 0 bases, with 20 bases left in between. The CDR3: CASSWGELGHMNTEAFF. CDR3 sequence (DNA): TGTGCCAGCAGTTGGGGGGAGTTAGGACATATGAACACTGAAGCTTTCTTT.

This chain links TRBV28 with TRBJ2-2; 7 bases align to TRBD1. V was clipped by 2 bases and J by 3 bases; unmatched bases: 0. This CDR3 spans 14 amino acids. Germline V lookup: CDR1 MDHEN, CDR2 SYDVKM. Here the CDR3 DNA reads TGTGCCAGCAGTTTAACAGGGGACACCGGGGAGCTGTTTTTT. It codes for CASSLTGDTGELFF.

The chain combines TRBV27 with TRBJ2-1, with D maybe TRBD2 (5 bases). This CDR3 spans 12 amino acids. Deletions cut 5 bases from V and 9 bases from J, with 11 bases between. The germline gives CDR1 MNHEY, CDR2 SMNVEV (reference sequence). For the CDR3, the DNA is TGTGCCAGCAGTAAAAACAGCGGTGAGCAGTTCTTC. It encodes CASSKNSGEQFF.

The chain has TRBV10-3 and TRBJ2-3; 8 bases map to TRBD2. Germline V gives CDR1 ENHRY, CDR2 SYGVKD. The CDR3 spans 17 residues. V trimming: 0 bases; J trimming: 5 bases; junction bases outside the gene matches: 10. This CDR3 is CAISESVGREAGDTQYF. The CDR3 DNA reads as TGTGCCATCAGTGAGTCTGTCGGGCGGGAGGCGGGAGATACGCAGTATTTT.

The V call is TRBV6-1, the J call TRBJ2-7, with 9 nucleotides matching TRBD2. CDR1 MNHNS and CDR2 SASEGT come from the germline V gene. J lost 3 bases, V lost 3 bases, and 9 bases had no gene match. The CDR3 is 16 amino acids. CDR3 bases: TGTGCCAGCAGTGACGGGGGTTTAGCGGGGGACTACGAGCAGTACTTC. As protein: CASSDGGLAGDYEQYF.

The chain joins TRBV2 to TRBJ1-5; 7 bases map to TRBD1. The V segment lost 3 bases and the J segment 2 bases; nucleotides outside the gene matches: 22. Germline values: CDR1 SNHLY, CDR2 FYNNEI. The CDR3 extends over 21 amino acids. The CDR3 is CASSDRRGDRVFDFGNQPQHF. DNA for the CDR3: TGTGCCAGCAGTGATCGGCGGGGAGACAGGGTTTTTGATTTCGGCAATCAGCCCCAGCATTTT.

This clone has only one observation. The genes are TRBV9 and TRBJ2-5; 8 positions agree with TRBD2. From germline, CDR1 is SGDLS and CDR2 YYNGEE. This CDR3 contains 14 residues. V was clipped by 4 bases and J by 2 bases; unmatched bases: 4. CDR3 in amino acids: CASSPAGAQETQYF. Written as DNA, the CDR3 is TGTGCCAGCAGCCCAGCGGGGGCTCAAGAGACCCAGTACTTC.

The V gene is TRBV27, the J gene TRBJ2-7, with 7 bases fitting TRBD2. The junction had 9 bases not matched to a gene; V was cut back by 2 bases and J by 5 bases. This CDR3 has 15 residues. CDR1 is MNHEY, CDR2 SMNVEV, per germline (reference sequence). The CDR3: CASSLQAGRVHEQYF. The DNA for the CDR3 is TGTGCCAGCAGTTTACAGGCAGGGAGGGTCCACGAGCAGTACTTC.

The chain couples TRBV19 to TRBJ1-2, with D possibly being TRBD1 (5 bases). CDR3 size: 13 residues. V was trimmed by 6 bases and J by 7 bases, leaving 15 bases between them. Germline V gene sequence: CDR1 LNHDA, CDR2 SQIVND (reference sequence). In DNA form, the CDR3 reads TGTGCCAGTAGCACCGGGGGTGACGCTGGCTACACCTTC. It specifies CASSTGGDAGYTF.